This TCR beta chain is drawn from a study of T cells after yellow fever vaccination. At the level of the study: Any fraction with a low cell number was prepared using SMART-Seq v4 Ultra Low Input. Study conclusions and caveats: Most clones from primary vaccination were detected again post-booster (roughly 96% CD4, more than 85% CD8). Contamination of FACS-sorted repertoires by abundant clonotypes from the bulk population could occur.

The 5'RACE template-switching step produced TCR cDNA and added a universal primer site and UMIs. TCRdb redid the calling of the 5' RACE reads with MiXCR, one entry per CDR3 protein. Seen here are about 400,000 distinct CDR3 sequences, about 9.9% observed once, and the top ten hold 18%. Comments on this clonotype: Its antigen is unidentified.

The ends were cut back, 5 bases at V and 10 bases at J, with 15 bases in the middle. The CDR3 is 13 amino acids. The gene calls are TRBV12-3 or TRBV12-4 and TRBJ2-1; the D is unclear. This receptor was obtained from a man younger than 35 who received the YFV17D yellow fever vaccine. This specimen was PBMCs, taken on the day of the first yellow fever vaccination. CDR3: CASSPDGWVEQFF. The CDR3 bases are TGTGCCAGCAGTCCCGACGGTTGGGTGGAGCAGTTCTTC.